This TCR beta chain was sequenced during a study of regulatory T cells in long-lasting Graves disease. Time point denoted: persistent/refractory GD, antithyroid drugs over 5 years with positive TRAb. From PBMCs, RNA was extracted and then used to make the TCR library. In Xi'an, China, an endocrinology department was the source of patients. Assembly of TCR beta libraries relied on iRepertoire HTBI primers together with Arm-PCR of CDR3 regions. TCRdb called the multiplex PCR reads again in MiXCR, with one record for every CDR3 protein. The sample lists about 470,000 distinct CDR3 sequences, roughly 21% occurring once. The V segment lost 5 bases and the J segment 7 bases; nucleotides outside the gene matches: 7. CDR1 and CDR2 (germline): MNHEY, SVGEGT. This CDR3 has 14 residues.

V is TRBV6-2 or TRBV6-3 and J is TRBJ1-4, with 7 nucleotides matching TRBD1. The sample here was peripheral blood mononuclear cells (PBMCs), taken when the disease was refractory, from a patient treated with antithyroid drugs. This sequence was found in a female donor with Graves disease. The CDR3 loop is CASSHPGTAEKLFF. The CDR3, as DNA: TGTGCCAGCAGTCACCCGGGGACAGCTGAAAAACTGTTTTTT.